This T cell receptor (beta chain) was sequenced in a study of blood T cell repertoires in COVID-19. Overall study: Samples taken during acute and convalescent COVID-19 were collected in the United States, Italy and Spain. The analysed material was cDNA or gDNA that came from T cells, B-cell-depleted T cells, or PBMCs.

Repertoires were generated with immunoSEQ multiplex PCR, while TCRdb's copy carries only in-frame clones and drops some. The sample consists of approximately 160,000 clones, 85% to 95% of them appearing once. This CDR3 region has 15 residues. Trimming removed 4 bases from V and 0 bases from J, with 8 bases in between. Germline V gene lookup returns CDR1 SGHRS and CDR2 YFSETQ. Sequencing was carried out using peripheral blood. The genes are TRBV5-1 and TRBJ1-6; D remains ambiguous. This clonotype was obtained from a man in his fifties with acute or convalescent COVID-19. The CDR3 nucleotides read TGCGCCAGCAGCCCGGAGCGCTCCTATAATTCACCCCTCCACTTT. It specifies CASSPERSYNSPLHF.